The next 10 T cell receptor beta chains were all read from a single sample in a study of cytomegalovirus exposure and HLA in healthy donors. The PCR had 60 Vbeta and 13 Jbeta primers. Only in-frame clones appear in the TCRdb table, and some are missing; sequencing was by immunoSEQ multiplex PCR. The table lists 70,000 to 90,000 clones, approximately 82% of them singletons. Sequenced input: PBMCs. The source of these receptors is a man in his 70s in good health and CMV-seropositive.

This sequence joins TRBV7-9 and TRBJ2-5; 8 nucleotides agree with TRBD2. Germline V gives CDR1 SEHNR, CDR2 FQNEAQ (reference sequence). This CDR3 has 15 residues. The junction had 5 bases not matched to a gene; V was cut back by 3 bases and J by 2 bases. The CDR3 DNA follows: TGTGCCAGCAGCTTGTGGGTAGCGGGGCAAGAGACCCAGTACTTC. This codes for CASSLWVAGQETQYF.

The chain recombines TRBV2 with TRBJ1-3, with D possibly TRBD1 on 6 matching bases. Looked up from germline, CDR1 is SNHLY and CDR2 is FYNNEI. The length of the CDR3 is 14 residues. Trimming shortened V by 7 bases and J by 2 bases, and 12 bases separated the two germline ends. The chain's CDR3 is CASKTGRTGNTIYF. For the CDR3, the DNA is TGTGCCAGCAAAACAGGGCGAACTGGAAACACCATATATTTT.

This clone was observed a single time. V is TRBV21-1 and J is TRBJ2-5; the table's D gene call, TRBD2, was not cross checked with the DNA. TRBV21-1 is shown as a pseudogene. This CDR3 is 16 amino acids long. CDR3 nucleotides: TGTGCCAGCAGCATCGGACTAGCGGGAGGGGGAGAGACCCAGTACTTC. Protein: CASSIGLAGGGETQYF.

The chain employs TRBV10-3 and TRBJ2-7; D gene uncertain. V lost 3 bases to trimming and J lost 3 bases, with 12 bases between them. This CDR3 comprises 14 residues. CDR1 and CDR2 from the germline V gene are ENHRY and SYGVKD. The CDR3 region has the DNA TGTGCCATCAGTGATGCCCCGTCCAGCTACGAGCAGTACTTC. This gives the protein CAISDAPSSYEQYF.

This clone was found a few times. CDR3 region: CASSLGGLSSNEQFF. The CDR3 nucleotides are TGTGCCAGCAGCTTGGGGGGACTCTCGTCCAATGAGCAGTTCTTC. This rearrangement joins TRBV11-3 to TRBJ2-1; a possible D gene is TRBD2 (6 bases). The V end was cut by 3 bases, the J end by 6 bases, with 15 bases between. This CDR3 has 15 residues. Germline V gene lookup returns CDR1 SGHNT and CDR2 YENEEA.

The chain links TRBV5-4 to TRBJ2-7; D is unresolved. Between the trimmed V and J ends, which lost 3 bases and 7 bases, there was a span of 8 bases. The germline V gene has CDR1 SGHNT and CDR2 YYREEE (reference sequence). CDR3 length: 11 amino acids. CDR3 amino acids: CASSSGFEQYF. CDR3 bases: TGTGCCAGCAGCTCCGGGTTTGAGCAGTACTTC. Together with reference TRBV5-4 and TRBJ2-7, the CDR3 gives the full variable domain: ETGVTQSPTHLIKTRGQQVTLRCSSQSGHNTVSWYQQALGQGPQFIFQYYREEENGRGNFPPRFSGLQFPNYSSELNVNALELDDSALYLCASSSGFEQYFGPGTRLTVT.

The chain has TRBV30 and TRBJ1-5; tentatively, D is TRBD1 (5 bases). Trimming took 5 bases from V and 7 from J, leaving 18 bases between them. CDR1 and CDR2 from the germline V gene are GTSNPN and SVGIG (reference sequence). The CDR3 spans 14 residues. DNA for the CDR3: TGTGCCTGGTCTTACGGGGGGAGAGGGCAGCCCCAGCATTTT. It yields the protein CAWSYGGRGQPQHF.

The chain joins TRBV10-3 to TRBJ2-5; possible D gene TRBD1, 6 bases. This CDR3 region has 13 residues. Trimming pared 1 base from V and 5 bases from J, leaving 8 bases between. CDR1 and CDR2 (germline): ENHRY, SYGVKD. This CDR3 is CAISEWDTETQYF. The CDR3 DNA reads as TGTGCCATCAGTGAGTGGGACACCGAGACCCAGTACTTC.

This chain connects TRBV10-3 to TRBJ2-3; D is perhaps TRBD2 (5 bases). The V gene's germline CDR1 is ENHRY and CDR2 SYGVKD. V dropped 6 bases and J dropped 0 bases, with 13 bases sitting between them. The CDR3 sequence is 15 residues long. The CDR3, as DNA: TGTGCCATCAGGGATATAGCGCGGAGCACAGATACGCAGTATTTT. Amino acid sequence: CAIRDIARSTDTQYF.

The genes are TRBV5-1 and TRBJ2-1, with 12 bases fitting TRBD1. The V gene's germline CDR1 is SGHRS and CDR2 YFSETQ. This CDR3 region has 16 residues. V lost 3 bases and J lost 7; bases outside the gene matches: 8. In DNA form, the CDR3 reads TGCGCCAGCAGCTCGGGGACAGGGGGCTTTATGAATGAGCAGTTCTTC. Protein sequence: CASSSGTGGFMNEQFF.